The rows below give T cell receptor beta chains drawn from one sample of a study of T cells in Graves' hyperthyroidism and ophthalmopathy. Using its own MiXCR run on the multiplex PCR reads, TCRdb lists one record per CDR3 protein. The table shows about 640,000 distinct CDR3 sequences, with more than 12% occurring only once. Sequencing was done on a sample of blood. The receptors were sampled from a woman in her forties or fifties with Graves' ophthalmopathy. Each CDR3 is given with its conserved first and last residue. The order of the fields is J gene, V gene, CDR3 protein.

>TRBJ2-5|TRBV9
CASSVLGSQTETQYF
>TRBJ1-1|TRBV7-8
CASITSGAITEAFF
>TRBJ1-6|TRBV19
CASSEGARKSYNSPLHF
>TRBJ2-5|TRBV2
CASSAFRGIGETQYF
>TRBJ1-2|TRBV6-2/TRBV6-3
CASSYSVQGNYGYTF
>TRBJ1-1|TRBV2
CASSAGTGGLEAFF
>TRBJ2-1|TRBV18
CASSPRNLWTSGRSEFF
>TRBJ2-4|TRBV30
CALNRLAEAKNIQYF
>TRBJ1-2|TRBV10-3
CAISESGTRGYGYTF
>TRBJ1-5|TRBV6-5
CAGTFHRGEPQHF
>TRBJ2-5|TRBV18
CASSPAGTQETQYF
>TRBJ1-2|TRBV12-3/TRBV12-4
CASSLSTGGNGYTF
>TRBJ1-5|TRBV28
CASSLEQGALIYSNQPQHF
>TRBJ2-3|TRBV7-2
CASSLRLGGVTDTQYF
>TRBJ2-2|TRBV24-1
CATSDPGLGVAGELFF
>TRBJ2-3|TRBV11-1
CASSSGQGVWTDTQYF
>TRBJ2-1|TRBV12-5
CASGRTGDYNEQFF
>TRBJ2-7|TRBV28
CASSLSWTGGYKQYF
>TRBJ2-1|TRBV6-1
CASSPIAGDTYNEQFF
>TRBJ2-7|TRBV9
CASSEGWLAGVLDEQYF
>TRBJ2-3|TRBV20-1
CSARALAGVGQYF
>TRBJ2-1|TRBV6-1
CASSSELRDSYNEQFF
>TRBJ1-6|TRBV28
CASSSRDGYNSPLHF
>TRBJ2-7|TRBV28
CASSARWDEQYF
>TRBJ1-4|TRBV7-9
CASSPGAATNEKLFF